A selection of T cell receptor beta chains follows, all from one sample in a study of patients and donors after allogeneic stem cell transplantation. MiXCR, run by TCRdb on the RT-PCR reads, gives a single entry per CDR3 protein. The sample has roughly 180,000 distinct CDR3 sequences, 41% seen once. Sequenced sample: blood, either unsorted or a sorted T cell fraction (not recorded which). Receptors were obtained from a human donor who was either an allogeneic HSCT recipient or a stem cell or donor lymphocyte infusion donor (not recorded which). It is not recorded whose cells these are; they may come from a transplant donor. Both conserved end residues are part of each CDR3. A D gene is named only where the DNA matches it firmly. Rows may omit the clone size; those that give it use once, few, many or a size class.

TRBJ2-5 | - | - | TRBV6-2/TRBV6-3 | CASSYSIRIETQYF | TGTGCCAGCAGTTACTCGATCAGGATTGAGACCCAGTACTTC
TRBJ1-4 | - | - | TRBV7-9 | CASSPPDTSNEKLFF | TGTGCCAGCAGCCCCCCTGACACCTCTAATGAAAAACTGTTTTTT
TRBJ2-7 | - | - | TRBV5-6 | CASSLDIYEQYF | TGTGCCAGCAGCTTGGACATCTACGAGCAGTACTTC
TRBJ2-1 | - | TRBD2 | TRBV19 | CASSIGEGLALYNEQFF | TGTGCCAGTAGTATAGGGGAGGGACTAGCGCTTTACAATGAGCAGTTCTTC
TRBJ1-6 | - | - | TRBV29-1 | CSVRRDGDNSPLHF | TGCAGCGTTCGCCGGGACGGTGATAATTCACCCCTCCACTTT
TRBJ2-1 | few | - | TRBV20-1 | CSPTLHNEQFF | TGCAGTCCTACCCTGCACAATGAGCAGTTCTTC
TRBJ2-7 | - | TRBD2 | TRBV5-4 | CASSPGTITSEQYF | TGTGCCAGCAGCCCCGGGACTATAACGAGTGAGCAGTACTTC
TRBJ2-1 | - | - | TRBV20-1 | CSPPRTGTYDNEQFF | TGCAGTCCTCCCAGGACGGGGACTTATGACAATGAGCAGTTCTTC
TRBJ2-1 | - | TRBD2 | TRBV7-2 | CASSLANPWREFYNEQFF | TGTGCCAGCAGCTTAGCGAACCCCTGGCGGGAGTTCTACAATGAGCAGTTCTTC
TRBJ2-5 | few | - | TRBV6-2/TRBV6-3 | CASSYTRLPRMETQYF | TGTGCCAGCAGTTATACCAGACTTCCAAGGATGGAGACCCAGTACTTC
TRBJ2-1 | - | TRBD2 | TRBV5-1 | CASSLAGIAGGHEQFF | TGCGCCAGCAGCTTGGCCGGGATAGCGGGAGGGCATGAGCAGTTCTTC
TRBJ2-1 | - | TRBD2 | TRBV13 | CASSPPLAGGPTEQFF | TGTGCCAGCAGCCCCCCCTTAGCGGGAGGGCCCACTGAGCAGTTCTTC
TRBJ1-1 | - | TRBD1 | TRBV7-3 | CASSLKGTEAHRAFF | TGTGCCAGCAGCTTAAAGGGGACAGAGGCTCACCGAGCTTTCTTT
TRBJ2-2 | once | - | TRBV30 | CAWSVIGELFF | TGTGCCTGGAGTGTAATCGGGGAGCTGTTTTTT
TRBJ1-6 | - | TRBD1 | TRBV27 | CPSSFGTEYSPLHF | TGTCCCAGCAGTTTTGGGACAGAATATTCACCCCTCCACTTT
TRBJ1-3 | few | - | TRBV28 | CASTLGSLSSGNTIYF | TGTGCCAGCACCTTAGGGAGTCTCAGCTCTGGAAACACCATATATTTT
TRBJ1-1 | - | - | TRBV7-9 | CASSLSSRTEAFF | TGTGCCAGCAGCTTGAGCAGCAGGACTGAAGCTTTCTTT
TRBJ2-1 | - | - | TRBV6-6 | CASSYQRGRNEQFF | TGTGCCAGCAGTTATCAGCGCGGACGTAATGAGCAGTTCTTC
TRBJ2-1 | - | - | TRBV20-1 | CSAKLAPTYNEQFF | TGCAGTGCTAAGCTAGCGCCAACCTACAATGAGCAGTTCTTC
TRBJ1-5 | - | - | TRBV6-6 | CASSYPTGSGQPKHF | TGTGCCAGCAGTTATCCCACAGGGTCGGGTCAGCCCAAGCATTTT
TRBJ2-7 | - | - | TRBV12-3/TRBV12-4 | CASNADSSYEQYF | TGTGCCAGCAACGCCGATTCCTCCTACGAGCAGTACTTC
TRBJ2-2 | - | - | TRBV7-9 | CASRPGSSRGELFF | TGTGCCAGCAGGCCTGGGTCCAGCAGAGGGGAGCTGTTTTTT
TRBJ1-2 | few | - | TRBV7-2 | CASSSYRRFVAF | TGTGCCAGCAGCTCATACAGGCGTTTTGTCGCCTTC
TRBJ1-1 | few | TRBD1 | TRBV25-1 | CASAGQVRDTEAFF | TGTGCCAGCGCAGGACAGGTCCGGGACACTGAAGCTTTCTTT
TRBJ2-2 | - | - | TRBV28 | CASSLLQGSGELFF | TGTGCCAGCAGTTTACTTCAGGGTTCCGGGGAGCTGTTTTTT